These 8 T cell receptor beta chains share one sample of origin, sequenced in a study of T cells in Graves' hyperthyroidism and ophthalmopathy. RNA transcripts were the template for amplifying TCR beta CDR3 regions. In the first-round RT-PCR of the TCR CDR3, the HTBI primer set was used. MiXCR was run by TCRdb on the multiplex PCR reads, yielding one entry per CDR3 protein. This sample yields 300,000 to 500,000 distinct CDR3 sequences, of which approximately 15% are seen a single time; 32% belongs to the top ten. Material: blood. Source of these receptors: a woman younger than 45 with Graves' hyperthyroidism.

V is TRBV5-6 and J is TRBJ2-1; 11 bases map to TRBD2. CDR1 is SGHDT, CDR2 YYEEEE, per germline. V gave up 3 bases and J gave up 3 bases; unmatched junction bases: 5. This CDR3 spans 16 amino acids. This CDR3 is CASSSGGTSGYNEQFF. CDR3 DNA sequence: TGTGCCAGCAGCTCGGGAGGGACTAGCGGCTACAATGAGCAGTTCTTC. Variable domain in full (rest from reference TRBV5-6 and TRBJ2-1): DAGVTQSPTHLIKTRGQQVTLRCSPKSGHDTVSWYQQALGQGPQFIFQYYEEEERQRGNFPDRFSGHQFPNYSSELNVNALLLGDSALYLCASSSGGTSGYNEQFFGPGTRLTVL.

This clonotype was observed at least ten times. The chain carries TRBV20-1 and TRBJ2-3, with TRBD1 matching over 7 bases. CDR1 and CDR2 from the germline V gene are DFQATT and SNEGSKA (reference sequence). The CDR3 extends over 14 amino acids. V lost 5 bases to trimming and J lost 0 bases; unmatched junction nucleotides: 5. CDR3 nucleotide sequence: TGCAGTGCTCTTACAGGGGCTAGCACAGATACGCAGTATTTT. As protein: CSALTGASTDTQYF.

There are a few counts of this clonotype. Given a much more abundant clone one base away, this may be a read error. The chain uses TRBV4-1 and TRBJ2-7; 13 bases are shared with TRBD2. Germline CDR1 is MGHRA and CDR2 is YSYEKL. This CDR3 contains 16 residues. V lost 4 bases and J lost 0; bases outside the gene matches: 3. Here the CDR3 DNA reads TGCGCCAGCAGCCGCGGACTAGCGGGAGACTCCTACGAGCAGTACTTC. Translated: CASSRGLAGDSYEQYF.

This rearrangement joins TRBV6-2 or TRBV6-3 to TRBJ2-7; TRBD1 matches at 7 bases. Germline trimming cut 6 bases from V and 4 bases from J; bases unmatched to any gene: 9. CDR1 is MNHEY, CDR2 SVGEGT, per germline. The CDR3 extends over 14 amino acids. The CDR3 DNA sequence: TGTGCCAGCAGGCCGACAGGGAATTCTTACGAGCAGTACTTC. It codes for CASRPTGNSYEQYF.

This clonotype has just a few counts. This chain connects TRBV28 to TRBJ1-4, with D maybe TRBD1 (6 bases). CDR1 and CDR2 (germline): MDHEN, SYDVKM. The ends were cut back, 10 bases at V and 4 bases at J, with 19 bases in the middle. The CDR3 has 15 residues. CDR3: CATYAQGGHNEKLFF. The CDR3 DNA is TGTGCCACTTACGCACAGGGAGGCCATAATGAAAAACTGTTTTTT. The full variable domain, with the rest looked up from reference TRBV28 and TRBJ1-4, is DVKVTQSSRYLVKRTGEKVFLECVQDMDHENMFWYRQDPGLGLRLIYFSYDVKMKEKGDIPEGYSVSREKKERFSLILESASTNQTSMYLCATYAQGGHNEKLFFGSGTQLSVL.

The rearrangement joins TRBV2 to TRBJ2-2, with D uncertain. Germline lookup yields CDR1 SNHLY and CDR2 FYNNEI. The length of the CDR3 is 13 residues. The germline V and J ends were trimmed by 8 bases and 8 bases, with 15 bases remaining between them. CDR3 in DNA: TGTGCCAGCGTTGGTGGGCGCCGGGGGGAGCTGTTTTTT. Translating it yields CASVGGRRGELFF.

Worth noting for this clonotype: The junction differs from germline at one of its ends, possibly a read error. The rearrangement uses TRBV14 and TRBJ2-3, with unresolved D. CDR1 SGHDN and CDR2 FVKESK come from the germline V gene. The CDR3 is 12 amino acids. The CDR3 loop reads CASNQFTDTQYF. The DNA of the CDR3 is TGTGCCAGCAACCAATTCACAGATACGCAGTATTTT.

In this sample, this clonotype turned up a few times. The chain recombines TRBV5-1 with TRBJ2-5, with D possibly being TRBD1 (5 bases). Germline V gene sequence: CDR1 SGHRS, CDR2 YFSETQ. V lost 4 bases to trimming and J lost 5 bases, with 18 bases between them. The CDR3 runs 15 residues. CDR3 DNA sequence: TGCGCCAGCAGCACTTCCAGGGCGGTAGGGGAGACCCAGTACTTC. This codes for CASSTSRAVGETQYF.